This entry lists 24 T cell receptor beta chains sequenced from one sample in a study of PD-1 blockade in classical Hodgkin lymphoma. The table came from immunoSEQ multiplex PCR; TCRdb's copy has only in-frame clones and leaves some out. The sample lists roughly 39,000 clones, over 65% occurring once. Time point specified: cycle 4 day 1 (C4D1), after less than 7 weeks of nivolumab. Each of the patients experienced relapse following autologous stem cell transplantation, and their brentuximab vedotin exposure differed. The sample here was peripheral blood mononuclear cells (PBMCs), taken before the fourth cycle of nivolumab. The receptors originated from a human donor with classical Hodgkin lymphoma.

This chain uses TRBV29-1 with TRBJ1-5; tentatively, D is TRBD1 (5 bases). Germline V gives CDR1 SQVTM, CDR2 ANQGSEA. V was trimmed by 4 bases and J by 6 bases, leaving 10 bases between them. The CDR3 runs to 12 residues. Here the CDR3 DNA reads TGCAGCGTTGGGGGTGGGGGTCAGCCCCAGCATTTT. It translates to CSVGGGGQPQHF.

This clone was detected once. The chain has TRBV7-2 and TRBJ2-5; weak D call: TRBD1 (7 bases). The CDR3 is 17 amino acids. Germline lookup yields CDR1 SGHTA and CDR2 FQGNSA. With 4 bases removed from V and 5 bases from J, the gap between germline ends came to 23 bases. The CDR3 sequence: CASSSGVGTGAGETQYF. CDR3 bases: TGTGCCAGCAGCTCAGGTGTAGGCACAGGGGCGGGGGAGACCCAGTACTTC.

In this sample, this clone turned up once. The chain links TRBV9 to TRBJ1-2; maybe TRBD1 (5 bases). This CDR3 region has 13 residues. The germline gives CDR1 SGDLS, CDR2 YYNGEE. Trimming stripped 3 bases from V and 3 bases from J, with 9 bases between. The CDR3 is CASSEGTDYGYTF. As DNA, the CDR3 is TGTGCCAGCAGCGAAGGGACGGACTATGGCTACACCTTC.

The chain recombines TRBV5-1 with TRBJ2-3; D gene ambiguous. The ends were cut back, 4 bases at V and 0 bases at J, with 6 bases in the middle. Germline lookup yields CDR1 SGHRS and CDR2 YFSETQ. CDR3 length equals 13 residues. The chain's CDR3 is CASSMTSTDTQYF. In DNA form, the CDR3 reads TGCGCCAGCAGCATGACTAGCACAGATACGCAGTATTTT. The variable domain in full, completed from reference TRBV5-1 and TRBJ2-3, reads KAGVTQTPRYLIKTRGQQVTLSCSPISGHRSVSWYQQTPGQGLQFLFEYFSETQRNKGNFPGRFSGRQFSNSRSEMNVSTLELGDSALYLCASSMTSTDTQYFGPGTRLTVL.

The J gene is TRBJ2-1, the V gene TRBV11-2, with D hard to call. V gave up 2 bases and J gave up 0 bases, with 8 bases separating them. The CDR3 length is 15 residues. Per the germline V gene, CDR1 is SGHAT and CDR2 is FQNNGV. CDR3 DNA: TGTGCCAGCAGCTTATTAATTGGCTCCTACAATGAGCAGTTCTTC. Residues: CASSLLIGSYNEQFF.

This clone is a singleton in its sample. The rearrangement links TRBV2 to TRBJ2-1; D possibly corresponds to TRBD1 (5 bases). Germline CDR1 and CDR2: SNHLY and FYNNEI. The CDR3 loop spans 16 amino acids. Trimming removed 3 bases at V and 0 bases at J, with 12 bases between. CDR3 nucleotides: TGTGCCAGCAGTGACCAGGGCGGTACCTCCTACAATGAGCAGTTCTTC. This codes for CASSDQGGTSYNEQFF.

The V gene is TRBV4-2, the J gene TRBJ2-5, with a tentative D call TRBD2 (6 bases). V gave up 1 base and J gave up 2 bases, with 14 bases separating them. This CDR3 has 16 amino acids. Germline values: CDR1 LGHNA, CDR2 YNFKEQ. Written as DNA, the CDR3 is TGTGCCAGCAGCCAAGGTGCTAGCGCCGCTCAAGAGACCCAGTACTTC. It encodes CASSQGASAAQETQYF.

The V gene is TRBV4-1, the J gene TRBJ1-4; no firm D call. The V end was cut by 1 base, the J end by 8 bases, with 14 bases between. Germline V gene sequence: CDR1 MGHRA, CDR2 YSYEKL. CDR3 length: 15 amino acids. CDR3: CASSQVNPGREKLFF. The CDR3 DNA is TGCGCCAGCAGCCAAGTTAACCCGGGTAGAGAAAAACTGTTTTTT.

This clone is termed medium-sized. The chain recombines TRBV9 with TRBJ1-6; 9 bases are shared with TRBD1. Germline V gene data show CDR1 as SGDLS and CDR2 as YYNGEE. This CDR3 is built from 15 residues. Trimming cost V 3 bases and J 10 bases; bases outside gene matches: 8. CDR3 sequence reads: CASSATGTGNSPLHF. The DNA for the CDR3 is TGTGCCAGCAGCGCGACCGGGACAGGGAACTCACCCCTCCACTTT.

V gene TRBV6-5 combines with J gene TRBJ1-2; 8 bases agree with TRBD1. With V trimmed by 6 bases and J by 3 bases, 9 bases remained unmatched. The length of the CDR3 is 15 residues. In germline, CDR1 is MNHEY, CDR2 SVGAGI. The CDR3 DNA reads TGTGCCAGCAGGGACAGGACACAGGGGGACTATGGCTACACCTTC. Translation gives CASRDRTQGDYGYTF.

This chain uses TRBV6-6 with TRBJ1-6; 11 nucleotides agree with TRBD1. V was pared by 4 bases and J by 7 bases, with 3 bases of the junction left unmatched. The CDR3 has 15 amino acids. Germline lookup yields CDR1 MNHNY and CDR2 SVGAGI (reference sequence). CDR3 in DNA: TGTGCCAGCAGTTTAGGGACAGGGGGAAATTCACCCCTCCACTTT. Its protein product is CASSLGTGGNSPLHF.

This clone has a single count. V and J are TRBV9 and TRBJ2-1; D ambiguous. The V end lost 4 bases, the J end lost 9 bases, and 14 bases lay between the germline ends. The germline gives CDR1 SGDLS, CDR2 YYNGEE. CDR3 length: 13 amino acids. CDR3 DNA: TGTGCCAGCAGCCCCCGTCCCCTGGGTGAGCAGTTCTTC. Its translation: CASSPRPLGEQFF.

The chain's CDR3 is CASSIAANTGELFF. The CDR3 DNA reads TGTGCCAGCAGTATAGCGGCGAACACCGGGGAGCTGTTTTTT. The V gene is TRBV6-4, the J gene TRBJ2-2, with a possible D match to TRBD2 (6 bases). The CDR3 is 14 residues long. V was clipped by 5 bases and J by 0 bases, with 7 bases between them. Per the germline V gene, CDR1 is MRHNA and CDR2 is SNTAGT.

This sequence joins TRBV7-8 and TRBJ1-5, with D unclear. V lost 1 base and J 4 bases, leaving 5 bases between the germline ends. CDR3 length: 13 residues. Looked up from germline, CDR1 is SGHVS and CDR2 is FQNEAQ. The CDR3 bases are TGTGCCAGCAGCTTAGATAGGAATCAGCCCCAGCATTTT. Encoded protein: CASSLDRNQPQHF.

This clone appeared once. This chain uses TRBV7-9 with TRBJ2-7; 8 nucleotides align to TRBD1. Losses at the gene ends were 3 bases for V and 3 bases for J; bases not matched to a gene: 7. Per germline, CDR1 SEHNR and CDR2 FQNEAQ (reference sequence). CDR3 size: 15 residues. CDR3 DNA sequence: TGTGCCAGCAGCTTCTCCGGGACAGGAGTCTACGAGCAGTACTTC. Its protein product is CASSFSGTGVYEQYF.

The CDR3 reads CASSLGDHTNYGYTF. The CDR3 DNA is TGTGCCAGCAGCTTAGGGGACCACACTAACTATGGCTACACCTTC. V is TRBV7-9 and J is TRBJ1-2; TRBD1 might be the D (5 bases). V gave up 1 base and J gave up 0 bases, with 9 bases separating them. The germline gives CDR1 SEHNR, CDR2 FQNEAQ (reference sequence). This CDR3 region has 15 residues.

The V gene is TRBV27, the J gene TRBJ1-5; D call uncertain. V was pared by 4 bases and J by 7 bases, with 17 bases between. Germline CDR1 and CDR2: MNHEY and SMNVEV (reference sequence). CDR3 length: 15 residues. The DNA of the CDR3 is TGTGCCAGCAGTTCCTCCCCCCGGGTCGAACAGCCCCAGCATTTT. Translating gives CASSSSPRVEQPQHF.

This clone turned up a few times. The chain links TRBV25-1 to TRBJ1-4; possibly TRBD1 for D (5 bases). This CDR3 region has 15 residues. CDR1 is MGHDK, CDR2 SYGVNS, per germline. Trimming left V 1 base short and J 5 bases short, with 11 bases between. This CDR3 is CASSEFEGLNEKLFF. The CDR3 region has the DNA TGTGCCAGCAGTGAATTTGAGGGACTGAATGAAAAACTGTTTTTT.

The J gene is TRBJ2-1, the V gene TRBV5-6; tentative D call: TRBD1 (6 bases). Germline V CDR1 and CDR2: SGHDT, YYEEEE. This CDR3 spans 18 amino acids. V lost 6 bases, J lost 7 bases, and 29 bases lay in between. Here the CDR3 reads CASTERGSGVLGRNEQFF. CDR3 nucleotide sequence: TGTGCCAGCACCGAAAGAGGTTCAGGGGTCCTTGGAAGGAATGAGCAGTTCTTC.

As regards this clone: One end of the junction does not line up with germline, which may come from a read error. This chain links TRBV7-7 with TRBJ2-7; a weak D match, TRBD2 (5 bases). CDR1 is SSHAT and CDR2 is FNYEAQ in the germline V gene (reference sequence). The CDR3 sequence is 13 residues long. The DNA of the CDR3 is TGTGCTAGCAGTTTGACTAACGCCTACGAGCAGTACTTC. It encodes CASSLTNAYEQYF.

This chain uses TRBV30 with TRBJ2-2; TRBD1 matches 9 bases. CDR1 and CDR2 (germline): GTSNPN, SVGIG (reference sequence). CDR3 size: 14 residues. Trimming removed 4 bases from V and 3 bases from J; junction bases left unmatched: 3. The CDR3 DNA reads TGTGCCTGGAACAGGGGGCGCGACACCGGGGAGCTGTTTTTT. Amino acid sequence: CAWNRGRDTGELFF.

J is TRBJ2-2 and V is TRBV2; D is undetermined. The CDR3 spans 14 residues. V lost 4 bases, J lost 0 bases, and 6 bases lay in between. Germline assignment: CDR1 SNHLY and CDR2 FYNNEI. The CDR3 region has the DNA TGTGCCAGCAGTGGACCCGCGAACACCGGGGAGCTGTTTTTT. Translation gives CASSGPANTGELFF.

This rearrangement joins TRBV6-4 to TRBJ2-7; 10 bases are shared with TRBD1. The CDR3 consists of 13 residues. The ends lost 5 bases at V and 6 bases at J; junction bases unmatched: 4. CDR1 and CDR2 from the germline V gene are MRHNA and SNTAGT. The CDR3 region is CASSSDRGREQYF. CDR3 DNA: TGTGCCAGCAGTTCAGACAGGGGGCGCGAGCAGTACTTC.

DNA of the CDR3: TGTGCCGTTGGGACAGGCGTCATTGGCTATGGCTACACCTTC. Translation: CAVGTGVIGYGYTF. The V and J genes are TRBV10-3 and TRBJ1-2, with 8 nucleotides matching TRBD1. This CDR3 comprises 14 residues. V lost 11 bases to trimming and J lost 4 bases; unmatched junction nucleotides: 12. Germline lookup yields CDR1 ENHRY and CDR2 SYGVKD.